This T cell receptor beta chain emerged from a study of glioma-infiltrating T cells. Notes on this clonotype: This may arise from a read error, as a much more abundant clone is one base away.

CDR1 and CDR2 from the germline V gene are MNHEY and SMNVEV (reference sequence). There are 15 residues in the CDR3. Using RNA template, CDR3s of TCR alpha and beta were amplified with iRepertoire arm-PCR. A single record per CDR3 protein comes from TCRdb applying MiXCR to the multiplex PCR reads. Here the sample spans approximately 120,000 distinct CDR3 sequences, less than 30% being singletons. The clonotype originates from a human donor with low-grade glioma or glioblastoma, undergoing nonglioma brain surgery, or in good health (not recorded which). Sequenced material: glioma tissue, nonneoplastic brain tissue, or PBMCs (not recorded which). The V gene is TRBV27, the J gene TRBJ2-1; no reliable D call. The CDR3 DNA reads as TGTGCCAGCAGTTTATCAGGCGCATCCTACAGTGAGCAGTTCTTC. Protein sequence: CASSLSGASYSEQFF.